These 20 T cell receptor beta chains were sequenced from one sample in a study of cytomegalovirus exposure and HLA in healthy donors. The PCR used 60 Vbeta and 13 Jbeta primers. Some clones are missing from TCRdb's copy, which holds only in-frame ones; the method was immunoSEQ multiplex PCR. Here the sample spans 180,000 or so clones, 79% being singletons. Input material: PBMCs. The receptors were sampled from a woman between 50 and 59 years old in good health and CMV-seronegative.

V and J are TRBV5-1 and TRBJ2-3; D possibly corresponds to TRBD2 (6 bases). V shed 4 bases and J shed 6 bases, with 21 bases lying between them. The CDR3 covers 16 residues. Germline V gene sequence: CDR1 SGHRS, CDR2 YFSETQ. The CDR3 sequence: CASSTRLGISGDTQYF. For the CDR3, the DNA is TGCGCCAGCAGCACGAGACTAGGTATCTCAGGGGATACGCAGTATTTT.

The chain employs TRBV2 and TRBJ2-2; 11 nucleotides align to TRBD2. The germline V gene encodes CDR1 SNHLY and CDR2 FYNNEI. This CDR3 comprises 17 residues. V trimming: 5 bases; J trimming: 1 base; junction bases outside the gene matches: 6. Here the CDR3 reads CASSQRLAGLNTGELFF. In DNA form, the CDR3 reads TGTGCCAGCAGTCAACGACTAGCGGGATTGAACACCGGGGAGCTGTTTTTT.

CDR3 loop: CASRDRGQETQYF. The CDR3 DNA is TGTGCCAGTAGAGACAGGGGGCAAGAGACCCAGTACTTC. This rearrangement joins TRBV19 to TRBJ2-5, with 9 positions matching TRBD1. The germline V gene encodes CDR1 LNHDA and CDR2 SQIVND (reference sequence). Germline trimming cut 6 bases from V and 2 bases from J; bases unmatched to any gene: 1. The CDR3 has 13 residues.

The chain links TRBV6-5 to TRBJ2-5; D ambiguous. The V end was cut by 0 bases, the J end by 5 bases, with 4 bases between. The CDR3 is 12 residues long. CDR1 is MNHEY and CDR2 is SVGAGI in the germline V gene. CDR3 coding DNA: TGTGCCAGCAGTTACTCGAGCGAGACCCAGTACTTC. Translating gives CASSYSSETQYF.

This rearrangement joins TRBV6-1 to TRBJ2-2, with D possibly TRBD2 on 6 matching bases. Germline V gene sequence: CDR1 MNHNS, CDR2 SASEGT. V lost 2 bases and J 1 base, leaving 11 bases between the germline ends. CDR3 length: 16 residues. DNA for the CDR3: TGTGCCAGCAGTGAACAGGGACTCCTGAACACCGGGGAGCTGTTTTTT. Protein: CASSEQGLLNTGELFF.

This clone was detected only once. The chain uses TRBV19 and TRBJ2-3; D gene ambiguous. Germline CDR1 LNHDA, CDR2 SQIVND (reference sequence). The CDR3 runs to 16 residues. V lost 5 bases and J 1 base, leaving 16 bases between the germline ends. CDR3 loop: CASSPNVRARTDTQYF. The CDR3 bases are TGTGCCAGTAGTCCCAATGTGAGAGCCCGCACAGATACGCAGTATTTT.

The table lists this clone with a few counts. Other nucleotide sequences in the sample specify the same CDR3. This rearrangement joins TRBV6-1 to TRBJ1-5; D not resolved. V was trimmed by 2 bases and J by 4 bases, leaving 6 bases between them. Germline assignment: CDR1 MNHNS and CDR2 SASEGT. This CDR3 comprises 13 residues. For the CDR3, the DNA is TGTGCCAGCAGTGAAAGAGGGAATCAGCCCCAGCATTTT. Translated, it gives CASSERGNQPQHF.

The rearrangement joins TRBV5-1 to TRBJ2-7, with D uncertain. The germline gives CDR1 SGHRS, CDR2 YFSETQ. V lost 0 bases and J 2 bases, leaving 12 bases between the germline ends. This CDR3 has 15 residues. The CDR3 spells CASSLELRRTYEQYF. DNA of the CDR3: TGCGCCAGCAGCTTGGAGTTGCGGAGAACCTACGAGCAGTACTTC. The whole variable domain, filled in from reference TRBV5-1 and TRBJ2-7, reads KAGVTQTPRYLIKTRGQQVTLSCSPISGHRSVSWYQQTPGQGLQFLFEYFSETQRNKGNFPGRFSGRQFSNSRSEMNVSTLELGDSALYLCASSLELRRTYEQYFGPGTRLTVT.

The rearrangement joins TRBV27 to TRBJ2-7; D is unresolved. The CDR3 loop spans 14 amino acids. Germline CDR1 is MNHEY and CDR2 is SMNVEV (reference sequence). V lost 8 bases to trimming and J lost 4 bases, with 18 bases between them. CDR3 sequence reads: CASQSHEDLYEQYF. For the CDR3, the DNA is TGTGCCAGCCAGTCACACGAAGACTTATACGAGCAGTACTTC.

This clone turned up a few times. This CDR3 is also generated by other DNA sequences in the sample. The J gene is TRBJ2-7, the V gene TRBV4-2, with TRBD2 identical over 7 bases. Germline CDR1 LGHNA, CDR2 YNFKEQ. V lost 0 bases, J lost 4 bases, and 6 bases stayed unmatched. CDR3 length: 15 residues. DNA for the CDR3: TGTGCCAGCAGCCAAGAAGGGCGGGGGTCATACGAGCAGTACTTC. Amino acid sequence: CASSQEGRGSYEQYF.

V usage is TRBV5-1 and J usage is TRBJ2-3; D perhaps matches TRBD2 (6 bases). The ends were cut back, 3 bases at V and 0 bases at J, with 17 bases in the middle. Germline V gene lookup returns CDR1 SGHRS and CDR2 YFSETQ. CDR3 length equals 17 residues. The CDR3 DNA reads TGCGCCAGCAGCTCCCTGGGGGTAGCGGCTAGCACAGATACGCAGTATTTT. Amino acid sequence: CASSSLGVAASTDTQYF.

The genes are TRBV25-1 and TRBJ2-7; TRBD2 matches 14 bases. Germline V gives CDR1 MGHDK, CDR2 SYGVNS. CDR3 length equals 13 residues. V was clipped by 6 bases and J by 6 bases; unmatched bases: 1. The CDR3 protein is CASRGTSGGEQYF. DNA of the CDR3: TGTGCCAGCAGAGGGACTAGCGGGGGCGAGCAGTACTTC.

The rearrangement joins TRBV6-5 to TRBJ1-1; tentative D call: TRBD1 (6 bases). The CDR3 consists of 15 residues. The germline V gene encodes CDR1 MNHEY and CDR2 SVGAGI. Trimming took 5 bases from V and 3 from J, leaving 16 bases between them. CDR3 coding DNA: TGTGCCAGCAGTCCGGACAGACCCCGGGACACTGAAGCTTTCTTT. Amino acids: CASSPDRPRDTEAFF.

The chain combines TRBV19 with TRBJ2-7, with D possibly TRBD2 on 6 matching bases. Germline lookup yields CDR1 LNHDA and CDR2 SQIVND (reference sequence). There are 13 residues in the CDR3. V was shortened by 5 bases and J by 6 bases, with 14 bases between the two germline ends. CDR3 region: CASSGLAFTEQYF. The CDR3 DNA reads TGTGCCAGTAGTGGGCTAGCGTTTACCGAGCAGTACTTC.

This chain links TRBV5-1 with TRBJ2-1; TRBD2 is a possible D gene (5 bases). Germline assignment: CDR1 SGHRS and CDR2 YFSETQ. V lost 2 bases and J 0 bases, leaving 9 bases between the germline ends. The CDR3 runs to 15 residues. CDR3 sequence (DNA): TGCGCCAGCAGCTTAAGGACTTCCTCCTACAATGAGCAGTTCTTC. It codes for CASSLRTSSYNEQFF.

The rearrangement joins TRBV27 to TRBJ2-5; D might be TRBD2 (6 bases). This CDR3 region has 13 residues. V dropped 7 bases and J dropped 5 bases, with 14 bases sitting between them. The germline V gene has CDR1 MNHEY and CDR2 SMNVEV (reference sequence). This CDR3 reads CASTELGGETQYF. The CDR3 DNA reads as TGTGCCAGCACTGAACTTGGGGGGGAGACCCAGTACTTC.

This clone was seen a single time. This chain links TRBV19 with TRBJ2-2; possible D gene TRBD1, 6 bases. The CDR3 is 13 amino acids. Germline CDR1 LNHDA, CDR2 SQIVND (reference sequence). V lost 6 bases, J lost 5 bases, and 10 bases lay in between. The CDR3 loop reads CASRGTRTGELFF. CDR3 coding DNA: TGTGCCAGTAGAGGGACAAGGACCGGGGAGCTGTTTTTT.

The gene calls are TRBV19 and TRBJ1-2, with a tentative D call TRBD1 (6 bases). The CDR3 contains 15 residues. V lost 9 bases and J lost 0, with 17 bases in between. Germline V lookup: CDR1 LNHDA, CDR2 SQIVND (reference sequence). The CDR3 nucleotides are TGTGCCAGACTCTCCCGGGGGGGCACTAACTATGGCTACACCTTC. It translates to CARLSRGGTNYGYTF.

V and J are TRBV7-2 and TRBJ2-5, with 9 nucleotides matching TRBD1. The V gene end was trimmed by 5 bases and the J gene end by 2 bases; junction bases not matched to a gene: 9. Germline V gene data show CDR1 as SGHTA and CDR2 as FQGNSA. The CDR3 is 16 residues long. CDR3 sequence (DNA): TGTGCCAGCAGCACCTACAGGGGACAGGGACAAGAGACCCAGTACTTC. Amino acids: CASSTYRGQGQETQYF.

The J gene is TRBJ2-2, the V gene TRBV28; TRBD1 matches at 7 bases. Germline V gene data show CDR1 as MDHEN and CDR2 as SYDVKM. The CDR3 has 17 amino acids. The V segment lost 1 base and the J segment 7 bases; nucleotides outside the gene matches: 12. Here the CDR3 reads CASSLSRDRARDGELFF. The CDR3, as DNA: TGTGCCAGCAGTTTATCAAGAGACAGGGCCCGCGACGGGGAGCTGTTTTTT.